The clone carrying this TCR beta chain was detected many times. This entry comes from a study of T cells in Graves' hyperthyroidism and ophthalmopathy. This CDR3 comprises 17 residues. The V and J ends lost 2 bases and 7 bases, in that order; junction bases with no gene match: 15. Germline V gene data show CDR1 as SGHRS and CDR2 as YFSETQ. RNA transcripts served as the template for amplifying TCR beta CDR3 regions. With the HTBI primer set, the TCR CDR3 went through a first round of RT-PCR. Using its own MiXCR run on the multiplex PCR reads, TCRdb lists one record per CDR3 protein. This sample has 350,000 or so distinct CDR3 sequences, with 21% found just once.

The chain links TRBV5-1 to TRBJ1-5, with 7 bases aligning to TRBD1. The clonotype was recovered from a woman aged 45-65 years with Graves' hyperthyroidism. The sequencing input was blood. The CDR3 reads CASSLLFRDSISQPQHF. The DNA of the CDR3 is TGCGCCAGCAGCTTACTATTCCGGGACAGTATTTCACAGCCCCAGCATTTT.